A single sample is the source of the 10 T cell receptor beta chains below, sequenced in a study of beta chain features in type 1 diabetes. Expressed TCRB transcripts were sequenced because the entire RNA isolate underwent reverse transcription. Sequencing used immunoSEQ multiplex PCR; TCRdb keeps in-frame clones, though not all of them. The data show 200,000 to 250,000 clones, 27% seen once. The material sequenced was central memory CD4+ T cells from blood. Source of these receptors: a man between 25 and 39 years old in good health.

This clone was counted a few times. The V and J genes are TRBV7-2 and TRBJ2-1, with 9 bases lining up with TRBD1. The V segment lost 2 bases and the J segment 7 bases; nucleotides outside the gene matches: 9. The CDR3 covers 16 residues. Germline V gene sequence: CDR1 SGHTA, CDR2 FQGNSA. The chain's CDR3 is CASSLNRGQGGNEQFF. The CDR3 DNA is TGTGCCAGCAGCTTAAATAGGGGACAGGGTGGGAATGAGCAGTTCTTC.

The chain carries TRBV29-1 and TRBJ2-7; maybe TRBD1 (7 bases). V lost 1 base to trimming and J lost 1 base, with 17 bases between them. The CDR3 extends over 16 amino acids. CDR1 SQVTM and CDR2 ANQGSEA come from the germline V gene. The CDR3 loop reads CSVEGRVGDRSYEQYF. In DNA, the CDR3 is TGCAGCGTTGAAGGGAGGGTGGGGGACAGATCCTACGAGCAGTACTTC.

The J gene is TRBJ2-5, the V gene TRBV15, with 10 bases matching TRBD2. CDR3 length: 16 residues. Germline V gives CDR1 LNHNV, CDR2 YYDKDF (reference sequence). Trimming at V came to 1 base and at J to 2 bases, leaving 4 bases not matched to a gene. The CDR3 coding sequence is TGTGCCACCAGCAGAGTAGCGGGGGGTCGTCAAGAGACCCAGTACTTC. It yields the protein CATSRVAGGRQETQYF.

This chain uses TRBV28 with TRBJ2-5, with TRBD2 matching over 9 bases. V lost 4 bases and J lost 4; bases outside the gene matches: 4. The V gene's germline CDR1 is MDHEN and CDR2 SYDVKM. CDR3 length equals 14 residues. The chain's CDR3 is CASSSAGGGETQYF. CDR3 nucleotide sequence: TGTGCCAGCAGTTCCGCGGGAGGGGGAGAGACCCAGTACTTC.

The V call is TRBV11-2, the J call TRBJ2-1; D is undetermined. The V and J ends lost 8 bases and 0 bases respectively, with 11 bases between them. This CDR3 region has 14 residues. Germline assignment: CDR1 SGHAT and CDR2 FQNNGV. The CDR3 protein is CASGRLGSYNEQFF. The CDR3 bases are TGTGCCAGCGGCCGATTGGGCTCCTACAATGAGCAGTTCTTC.

This chain joins TRBV7-2 and TRBJ2-6; tentatively, D is TRBD1 (6 bases). CDR1 and CDR2 from the germline V gene are SGHTA and FQGNSA. The CDR3 is made up of 18 amino acids. V lost 1 base and J lost 2, with 15 bases in between. CDR3 DNA: TGTGCCAGCAGCTTAGTGGCCAGGGGTGGACCTGGGGCCAACGTCCTGACTTTC. Its protein is CASSLVARGGPGANVLTF.

This clone was observed a few times. The gene calls are TRBV7-7 and TRBJ2-1; D perhaps matches TRBD2 (6 bases). The CDR3 is 14 residues long. V shed 5 bases and J shed 7 bases, with 15 bases lying between them. Germline CDR1 SSHAT, CDR2 FNYEAQ (reference sequence). The CDR3 loop reads CASSPQPEGNEQFF. The CDR3, as DNA: TGTGCCAGCAGCCCGCAGCCGGAGGGAAATGAGCAGTTCTTC.

The chain joins TRBV6-1 to TRBJ1-2; D is unclear. Germline V CDR1 and CDR2: MNHNS, SASEGT. The CDR3 sequence is 15 residues long. V was shortened by 5 bases and J by 0 bases, with 13 bases between the two germline ends. This CDR3 reads CASSFTARANYGYTF. CDR3 bases: TGTGCCAGCAGTTTCACAGCAAGAGCTAACTATGGCTACACCTTC.

The chain has TRBV28 and TRBJ2-1; D not resolved. CDR3 length: 12 amino acids. Trimming removed 3 bases at V and 8 bases at J, with 8 bases between. Germline CDR1 reads MDHEN; CDR2 reads SYDVKM. The CDR3: CASSFLADEQFF. The CDR3 DNA reads TGTGCCAGCAGTTTTTTGGCGGATGAGCAGTTCTTC. Variable domain in full (rest from reference TRBV28 and TRBJ2-1): DVKVTQSSRYLVKRTGEKVFLECVQDMDHENMFWYRQDPGLGLRLIYFSYDVKMKEKGDIPEGYSVSREKKERFSLILESASTNQTSMYLCASSFLADEQFFGPGTRLTVL.

This clone was detected only a few times. The V and J genes are TRBV27 and TRBJ2-7; D not resolved. Germline V gene sequence: CDR1 MNHEY, CDR2 SMNVEV (reference sequence). Trimming took off 3 bases at V and 9 bases at J, with 15 bases between the two ends. This CDR3 region has 13 residues. CDR3 amino acids: CASSFSINVGQYF. The CDR3 DNA reads as TGTGCCAGCAGTTTCAGTATAAACGTAGGGCAGTACTTC.